This entry describes one T cell receptor beta chain. Its target is unknown. Sequencing was performed with immunoSEQ multiplex PCR; in TCRdb, only in-frame clones are kept and a portion is missing. The table shows around 150,000 clones, with about nine tenths occurring only once. This record comes from a study of T cell responses to AZD1222 COVID-19 vaccine. CDR1 and CDR2 (germline): SGHTA, FQGNSA. Trimming removed 3 bases at V and 4 bases at J, with 9 bases between. The CDR3 covers 14 residues. Study outcomes and limitations: White British donors predominated, females outnumbered males, and clonal diversity was possibly underestimated.

Sequencing used peripheral blood, obtained on day 0 of AZD1222 vaccination. This sequence was found in an adult in good health. The chain combines TRBV7-2 with TRBJ1-4; a weak D match, TRBD1 (5 bases). The CDR3 DNA reads as TGTGCCAGCAGCTTTGACAGATTTAATGAAAAACTGTTTTTT. Its protein is CASSFDRFNEKLFF.